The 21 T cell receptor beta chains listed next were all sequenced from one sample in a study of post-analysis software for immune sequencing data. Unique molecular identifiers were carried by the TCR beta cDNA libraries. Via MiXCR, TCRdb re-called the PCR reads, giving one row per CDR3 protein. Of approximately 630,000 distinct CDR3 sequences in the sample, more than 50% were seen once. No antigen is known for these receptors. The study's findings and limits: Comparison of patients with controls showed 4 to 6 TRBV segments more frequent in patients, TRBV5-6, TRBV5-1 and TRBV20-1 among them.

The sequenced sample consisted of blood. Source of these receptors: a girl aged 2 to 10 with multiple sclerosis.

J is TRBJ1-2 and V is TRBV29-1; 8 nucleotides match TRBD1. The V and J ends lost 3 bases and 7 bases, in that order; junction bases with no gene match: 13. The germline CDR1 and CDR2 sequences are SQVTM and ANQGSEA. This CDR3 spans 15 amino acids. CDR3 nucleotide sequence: TGCAGCGTTGACTTAGGACAGGGCCGTAGAGGTGGCTACACCTTC. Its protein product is CSVDLGQGRRGGYTF.

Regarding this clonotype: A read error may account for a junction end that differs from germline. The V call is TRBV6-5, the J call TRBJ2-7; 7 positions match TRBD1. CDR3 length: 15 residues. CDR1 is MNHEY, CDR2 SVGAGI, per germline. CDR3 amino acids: CAGSKTGLSSYEQYF. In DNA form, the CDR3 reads TGTGCCGGCAGTAAGACAGGGTTGAGCTCCTACGAGCAGTACTTC.

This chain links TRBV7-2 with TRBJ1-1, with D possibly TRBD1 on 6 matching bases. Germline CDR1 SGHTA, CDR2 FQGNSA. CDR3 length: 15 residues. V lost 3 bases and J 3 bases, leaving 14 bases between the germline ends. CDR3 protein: CASSLGGRGYTEAFF. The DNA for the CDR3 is TGTGCCAGCAGCTTGGGAGGCAGGGGCTACACTGAAGCTTTCTTT. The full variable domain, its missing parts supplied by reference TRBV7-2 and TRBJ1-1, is GAGVSQSPSNKVTEKGKDVELRCDPISGHTALYWYRQSLGQGLEFLIYFQGNSAPDKSGLPSDRFSAERTGGSVSTLTIQRTQQEDSAVYLCASSLGGRGYTEAFFGQGTRLTVV.

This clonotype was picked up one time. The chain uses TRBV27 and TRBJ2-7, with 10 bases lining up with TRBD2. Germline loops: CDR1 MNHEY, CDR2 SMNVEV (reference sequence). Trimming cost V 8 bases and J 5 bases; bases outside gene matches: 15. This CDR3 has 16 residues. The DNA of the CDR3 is TGTGCCAGCCGCCCGACTAGCGGGCCTCTAAGGGACGAGCAGTACTTC. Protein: CASRPTSGPLRDEQYF.

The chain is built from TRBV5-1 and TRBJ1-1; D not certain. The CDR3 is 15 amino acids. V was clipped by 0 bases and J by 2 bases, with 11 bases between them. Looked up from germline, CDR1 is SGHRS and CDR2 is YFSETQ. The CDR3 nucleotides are TGCGCCAGCAGCTTGGTGGAGAGTGGAAACACTGAAGCTTTCTTT. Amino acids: CASSLVESGNTEAFF.

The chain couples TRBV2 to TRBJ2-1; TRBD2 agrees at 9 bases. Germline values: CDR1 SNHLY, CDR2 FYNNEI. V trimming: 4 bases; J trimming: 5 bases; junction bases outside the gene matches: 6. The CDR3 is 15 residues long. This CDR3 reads CASSVTSGSHNEQFF. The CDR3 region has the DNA TGTGCCAGCAGTGTGACTAGCGGAAGTCACAATGAGCAGTTCTTC.

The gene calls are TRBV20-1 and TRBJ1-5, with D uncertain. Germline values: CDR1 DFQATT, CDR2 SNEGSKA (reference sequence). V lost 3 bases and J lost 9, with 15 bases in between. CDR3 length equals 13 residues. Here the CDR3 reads CSASEVPGRPQHF. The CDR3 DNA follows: TGCAGTGCTAGCGAGGTTCCGGGTCGGCCCCAGCATTTT.

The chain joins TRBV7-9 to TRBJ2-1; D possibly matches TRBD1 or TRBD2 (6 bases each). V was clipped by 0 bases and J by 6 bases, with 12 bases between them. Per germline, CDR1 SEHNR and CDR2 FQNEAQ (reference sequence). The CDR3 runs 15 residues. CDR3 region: CASSLATGAFNEQFF. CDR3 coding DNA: TGTGCCAGCAGCTTAGCGACGGGGGCTTTCAATGAGCAGTTCTTC.

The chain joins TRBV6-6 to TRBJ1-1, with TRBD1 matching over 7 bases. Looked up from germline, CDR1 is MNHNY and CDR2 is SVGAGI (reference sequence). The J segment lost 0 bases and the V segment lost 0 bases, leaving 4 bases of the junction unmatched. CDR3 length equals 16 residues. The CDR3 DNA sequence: TGTGCCAGCAGTTACTCCGACAGGGACATGAACACTGAAGCTTTCTTT. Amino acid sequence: CASSYSDRDMNTEAFF.

The CDR3 DNA sequence: TGCAGCGTTGAAATCGGCGGGGACCACTCCTACGAGCAGTACTTC. It is translated as CSVEIGGDHSYEQYF. V gene TRBV29-1 combines with J gene TRBJ2-5, with D perhaps matching TRBD2 (6 bases). The J call could be wrong; TRBJ2-7 is a better fit for the DNA end. CDR3 length: 15 residues. Germline V lookup: CDR1 SQVTM, CDR2 ANQGSEA.

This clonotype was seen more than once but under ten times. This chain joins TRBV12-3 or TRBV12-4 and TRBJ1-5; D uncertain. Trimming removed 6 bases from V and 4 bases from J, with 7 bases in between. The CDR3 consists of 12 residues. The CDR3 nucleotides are TGTGCCAGCAGCCGAGGAAATCAGCCCCAGCATTTT. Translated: CASSRGNQPQHF.

CDR3 DNA sequence: TGTGCCACCAGCACGGGTGGACCCACCTACAATGAGCAGTTCTTC. It specifies CATSTGGPTYNEQFF. The V call is TRBV15, the J call TRBJ2-1; D is uncertain. Germline V lookup: CDR1 LNHNV, CDR2 YYDKDF (reference sequence). Trimming pared 4 bases from V and 2 bases from J, leaving 12 bases between. The CDR3 runs to 15 residues.

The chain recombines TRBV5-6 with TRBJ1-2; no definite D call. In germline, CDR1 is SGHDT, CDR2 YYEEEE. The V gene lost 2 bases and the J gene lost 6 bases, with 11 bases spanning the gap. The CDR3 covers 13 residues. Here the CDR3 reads CASSFTRSDGYTF. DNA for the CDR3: TGTGCCAGCAGCTTTACACGATCCGATGGCTACACCTTC.

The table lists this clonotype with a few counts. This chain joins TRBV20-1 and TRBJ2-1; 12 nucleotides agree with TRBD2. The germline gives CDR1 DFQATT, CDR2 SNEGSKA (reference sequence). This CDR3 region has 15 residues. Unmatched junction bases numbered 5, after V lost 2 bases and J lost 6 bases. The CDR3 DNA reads TGCAGTGCTAGACTAGCGGGGGGGCCGAGCAATGAGCAGTTCTTC. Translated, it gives CSARLAGGPSNEQFF.

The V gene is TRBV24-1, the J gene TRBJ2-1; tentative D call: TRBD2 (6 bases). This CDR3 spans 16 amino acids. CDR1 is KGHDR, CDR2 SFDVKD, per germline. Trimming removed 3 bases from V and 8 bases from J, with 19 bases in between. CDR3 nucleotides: TGTGCCACCAGTGATCATGAAGGGTGGGGGGTCGATGAGCAGTTCTTC. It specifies CATSDHEGWGVDEQFF.

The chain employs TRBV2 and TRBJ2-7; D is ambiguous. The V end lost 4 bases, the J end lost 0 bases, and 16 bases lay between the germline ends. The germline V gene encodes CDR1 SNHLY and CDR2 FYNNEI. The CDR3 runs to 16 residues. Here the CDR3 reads CASSVPPASSSYEQYF. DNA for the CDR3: TGTGCCAGCAGTGTACCCCCAGCGTCGAGCTCCTACGAGCAGTACTTC. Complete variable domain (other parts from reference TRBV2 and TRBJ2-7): EPEVTQTPSHQVTQMGQEVILRCVPISNHLYFYWYRQILGQKVEFLVSFYNNEISEKSEIFDDQFSVERPDGSNFTLKIRSTKLEDSAMYFCASSVPPASSSYEQYFGPGTRLTVT.

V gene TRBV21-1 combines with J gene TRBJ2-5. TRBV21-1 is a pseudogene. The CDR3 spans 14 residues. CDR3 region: CASSKVPDQETQYF. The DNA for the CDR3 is TGTGCCAGCAGCAAAGTGCCGGACCAAGAGACCCAGTACTTC.

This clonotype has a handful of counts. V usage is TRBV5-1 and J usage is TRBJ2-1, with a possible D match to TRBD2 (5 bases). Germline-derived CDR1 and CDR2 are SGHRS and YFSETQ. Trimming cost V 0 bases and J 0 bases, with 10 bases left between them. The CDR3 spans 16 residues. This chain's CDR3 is CASSLAGGNSYNEQFF. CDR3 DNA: TGCGCCAGCAGCTTGGCAGGAGGCAACTCCTACAATGAGCAGTTCTTC.

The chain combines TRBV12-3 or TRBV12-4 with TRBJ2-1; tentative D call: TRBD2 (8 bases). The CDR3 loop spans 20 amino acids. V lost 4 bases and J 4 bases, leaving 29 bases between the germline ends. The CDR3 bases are TGTGCCAGCAGTTCGTCAGGGGGTAGGAGCGGGAGAAGGCCTTACAATGAGCAGTTCTTC. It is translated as CASSSSGGRSGRRPYNEQFF.

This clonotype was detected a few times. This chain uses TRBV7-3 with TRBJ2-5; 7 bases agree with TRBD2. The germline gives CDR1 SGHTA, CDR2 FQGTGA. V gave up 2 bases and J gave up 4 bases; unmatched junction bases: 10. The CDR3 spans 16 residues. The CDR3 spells CASSLGPPGGRETQYF. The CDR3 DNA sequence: TGTGCCAGCAGCTTAGGCCCCCCCGGCGGGAGAGAGACCCAGTACTTC.

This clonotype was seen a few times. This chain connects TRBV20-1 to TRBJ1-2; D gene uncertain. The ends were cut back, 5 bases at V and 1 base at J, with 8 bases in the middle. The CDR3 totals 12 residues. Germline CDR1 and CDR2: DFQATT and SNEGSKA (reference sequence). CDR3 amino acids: CSARTDNYGYTF. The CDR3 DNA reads TGCAGTGCTCGGACGGATAACTATGGCTACACCTTC.